The clone carrying this T cell receptor beta chain has only one observation. What it binds is unknown. The primer mix had 60 Vbeta and 13 Jbeta primers. Profiled with immunoSEQ multiplex PCR; TCRdb holds only in-frame clones, not every one. The table lists some 250,000 clones, 82% of them singletons. CDR3 size: 13 residues. Trimming took off 6 bases at V and 4 bases at J, with 12 bases between the two ends. The germline gives CDR1 LNHDA, CDR2 SQIVND (reference sequence). This sample stems from a study of cytomegalovirus exposure and HLA in healthy donors. Study-wide results and limits: The study listed 150 to 200 cytomegalovirus-associated TCR beta chains. Being productive about 90% or about 30% of the time was typical of most TCR beta V segments in an earlier analysis. Later, an analysis showed that TCR beta chains associated with HLA were more clonally expanded than others that were equally common.

The sequence derives from a woman aged 40 to 50 in good health and CMV-seropositive. The sample comprised PBMCs. The V and J genes are TRBV19 and TRBJ1-1; D possibly corresponds to TRBD1 (5 bases). Here the CDR3 DNA reads TGTGCCAGTAGCCAGCAGGGAGGCACTGAAGCTTTCTTT. Its translation: CASSQQGGTEAFF.